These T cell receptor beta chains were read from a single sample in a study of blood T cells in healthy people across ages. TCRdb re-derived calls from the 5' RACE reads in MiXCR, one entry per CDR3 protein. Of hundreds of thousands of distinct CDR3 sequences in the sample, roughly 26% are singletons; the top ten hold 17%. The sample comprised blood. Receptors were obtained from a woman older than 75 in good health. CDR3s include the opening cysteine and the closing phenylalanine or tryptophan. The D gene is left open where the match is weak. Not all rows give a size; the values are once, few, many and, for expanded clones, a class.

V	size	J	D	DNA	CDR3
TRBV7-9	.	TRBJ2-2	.	TGTGCCAGCAGCTTACAAGCTTGGCAGGGGAGGGCCGGGGAGCTGTTTTTT	CASSLQAWQGRAGELFF
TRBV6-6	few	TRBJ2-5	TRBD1	TGTGCCAGCAGTTACGCACCGGGACAGGGAGTCGAGACCCAGTACTTC	CASSYAPGQGVETQYF
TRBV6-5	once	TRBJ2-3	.	TGTGCCAGCAGCAACTCGGGGCGCCGGGATACGCAGTATTTT	CASSNSGRRDTQYF
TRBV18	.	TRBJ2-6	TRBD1	TGTGCCAGCTCCGGACAGGGGGCAAACTCTGGGGCCAACGTCCTGACTTTC	CASSGQGANSGANVLTF
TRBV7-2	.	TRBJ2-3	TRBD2	TGTGCCAGCAGCACGGGGGGGCTAATCCCAGATACGCAGTATTTT	CASSTGGLIPDTQYF
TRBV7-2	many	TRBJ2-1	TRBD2	TGTGCCAGCAGCCCACAACCCTTAGCGGGGGGCTCCTACAATGAGCAGTTCTTC	CASSPQPLAGGSYNEQFF
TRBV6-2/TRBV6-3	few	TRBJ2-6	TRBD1	TGTGCCAGCGTCTTAAAGGTCCCGGGACAGGGGCTCGGGGGGTACTCTGGGGCCAACGTCCTGACTTTC	CASVLKVPGQGLGGYSGANVLTF
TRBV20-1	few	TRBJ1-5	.	TGCAGTGCTAGAACTATGGGACATAGCAATCAGCCCCAGCATTTT	CSARTMGHSNQPQHF
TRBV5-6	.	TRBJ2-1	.	TGTGCCAGCAGTCGAAAAACCGAGACGCAGTTCTTC	CASSRKTETQFF
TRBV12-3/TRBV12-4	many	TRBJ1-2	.	TGTGCCAGCAGTTCTACCGTTTCTTATGGCTACACCTTC	CASSSTVSYGYTF
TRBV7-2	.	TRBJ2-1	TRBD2	TGTGCCAGCAGCATGAGGTCCCTTGAACTAGCGGGAGGACTGTACAATGAGCAGTTCTTC	CASSMRSLELAGGLYNEQFF
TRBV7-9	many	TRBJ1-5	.	TGTGCCAGCAGCTTAGCCGACCTTCAGCCCCAGCATTTT	CASSLADLQPQHF
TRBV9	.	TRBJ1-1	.	TGTGCCAGCAGCGTAGTCGAAGGTTCTGAAGCTTTCTTT	CASSVVEGSEAFF
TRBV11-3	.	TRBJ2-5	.	TGTGCCAGCAGCTTAGATCGTGGTCTAGCTAGGGGGGAGACCCAGTACTTC	CASSLDRGLARGETQYF
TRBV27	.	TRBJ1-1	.	TGTGCCAGCAGTTTAGGCTTAACCGTGAACACTGAAGCTTTCTTT	CASSLGLTVNTEAFF
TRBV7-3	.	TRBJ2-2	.	TGTGCCAGCAGCTTAACAGCCGGGGAGCTGTTTTTT	CASSLTAGELFF
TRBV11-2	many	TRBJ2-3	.	TGTGCCAGCAGCTTGGACGGCGCTAGCACAGATACGCAGTATTTT	CASSLDGASTDTQYF
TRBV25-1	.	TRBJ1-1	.	TGTGCCAGCAGTGAAAATGGGGGGACTGAAGCTTTCTTT	CASSENGGTEAFF
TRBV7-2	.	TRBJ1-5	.	TGTGCCAGCAGCTTAGGCACATTCCAGAATCAGCCCCAGCATTTT	CASSLGTFQNQPQHF
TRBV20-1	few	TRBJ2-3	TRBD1	TGCAGTGCTAGGCTCACCCCGACAGGGGGCACAGATACGCAGTATTTT	CSARLTPTGGTDTQYF
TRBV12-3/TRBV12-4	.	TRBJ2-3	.	TGTGCCAGCAGTCCGGCGGGACCACTGAGCACAGATACGCAGTATTTT	CASSPAGPLSTDTQYF